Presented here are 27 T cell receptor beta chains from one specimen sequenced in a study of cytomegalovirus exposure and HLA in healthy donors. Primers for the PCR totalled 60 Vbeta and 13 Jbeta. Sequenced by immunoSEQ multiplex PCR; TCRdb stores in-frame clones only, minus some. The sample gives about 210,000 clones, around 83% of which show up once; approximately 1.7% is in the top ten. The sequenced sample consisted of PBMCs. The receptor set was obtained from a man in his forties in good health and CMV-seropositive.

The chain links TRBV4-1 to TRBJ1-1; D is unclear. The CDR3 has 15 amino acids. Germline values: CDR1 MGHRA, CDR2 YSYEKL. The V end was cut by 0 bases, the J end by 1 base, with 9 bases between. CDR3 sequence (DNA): TGCGCCAGCAGCCAAGAATGGCAGGCGAACACTGAAGCTTTCTTT. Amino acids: CASSQEWQANTEAFF.

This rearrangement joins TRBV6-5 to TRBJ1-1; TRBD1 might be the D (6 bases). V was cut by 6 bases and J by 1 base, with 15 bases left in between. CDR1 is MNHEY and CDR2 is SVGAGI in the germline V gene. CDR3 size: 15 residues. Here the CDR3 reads CASSPHGQRNTEAFF. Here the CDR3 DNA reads TGTGCCAGCAGCCCCCACGGACAGAGGAACACTGAAGCTTTCTTT.

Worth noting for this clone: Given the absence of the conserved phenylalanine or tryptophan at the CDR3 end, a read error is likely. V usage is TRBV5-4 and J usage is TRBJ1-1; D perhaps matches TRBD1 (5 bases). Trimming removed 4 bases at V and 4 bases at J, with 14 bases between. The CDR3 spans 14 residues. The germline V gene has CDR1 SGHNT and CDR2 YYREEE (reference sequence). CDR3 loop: CASSLQGSATEAFL. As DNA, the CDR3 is TGTGCCAGCAGCCTCCAGGGTTCTGCCACTGAAGCTTTCCTT.

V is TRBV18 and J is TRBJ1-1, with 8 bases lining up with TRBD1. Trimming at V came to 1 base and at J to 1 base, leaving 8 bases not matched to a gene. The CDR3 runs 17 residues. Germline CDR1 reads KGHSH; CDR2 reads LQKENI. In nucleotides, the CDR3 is TGTGCCAGCTCACCACTACAGGGGGAATTTAGGAACACTGAAGCTTTCTTT. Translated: CASSPLQGEFRNTEAFF.

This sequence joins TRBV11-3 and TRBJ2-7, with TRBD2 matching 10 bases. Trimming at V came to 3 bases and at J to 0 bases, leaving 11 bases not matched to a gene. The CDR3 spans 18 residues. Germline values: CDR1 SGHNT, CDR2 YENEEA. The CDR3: CASSFFSGRPTSSYEQYF. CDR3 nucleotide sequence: TGTGCCAGCAGCTTTTTTAGCGGGAGGCCTACTAGCTCCTACGAGCAGTACTTC.

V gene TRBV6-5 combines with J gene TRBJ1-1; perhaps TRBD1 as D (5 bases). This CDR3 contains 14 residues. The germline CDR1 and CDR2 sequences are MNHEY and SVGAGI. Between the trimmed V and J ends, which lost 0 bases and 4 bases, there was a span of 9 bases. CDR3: CASSYSKGATEAFF. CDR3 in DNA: TGTGCCAGCAGTTACTCGAAAGGGGCCACTGAAGCTTTCTTT.

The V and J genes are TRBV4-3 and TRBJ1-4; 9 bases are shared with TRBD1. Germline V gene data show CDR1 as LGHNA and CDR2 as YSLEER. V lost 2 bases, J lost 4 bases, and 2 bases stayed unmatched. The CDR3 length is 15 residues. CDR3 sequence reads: CASSQPGQGNEKLFF. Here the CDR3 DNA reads TGCGCCAGCAGCCAACCGGGACAGGGTAATGAAAAACTGTTTTTT.

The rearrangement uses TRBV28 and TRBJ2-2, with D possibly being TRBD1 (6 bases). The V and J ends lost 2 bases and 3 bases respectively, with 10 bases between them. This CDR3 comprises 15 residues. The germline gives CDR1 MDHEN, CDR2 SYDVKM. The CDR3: CASSLGRGDTGELFF. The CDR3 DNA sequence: TGTGCCAGCAGTTTAGGCAGGGGAGACACCGGGGAGCTGTTTTTT.

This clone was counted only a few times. The CDR3 loop reads CASSYVAGESQPQHF. The CDR3 bases are TGTGCCAGCAGTTACGTGGCAGGGGAGAGTCAGCCCCAGCATTTT. This chain connects TRBV6-6 to TRBJ1-5; D possibly corresponds to TRBD1 (6 bases). Trimming took off 2 bases at V and 6 bases at J, with 14 bases between the two ends. The CDR3 has 15 residues. CDR1 and CDR2 from the germline V gene are MNHNY and SVGAGI (reference sequence).

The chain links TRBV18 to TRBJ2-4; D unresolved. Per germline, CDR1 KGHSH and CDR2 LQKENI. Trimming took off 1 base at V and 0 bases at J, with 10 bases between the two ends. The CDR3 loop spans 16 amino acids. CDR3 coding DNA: TGTGCCAGCTCACCACTAGAGTTCCTAGCCAAAAACATTCAGTACTTC. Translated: CASSPLEFLAKNIQYF.

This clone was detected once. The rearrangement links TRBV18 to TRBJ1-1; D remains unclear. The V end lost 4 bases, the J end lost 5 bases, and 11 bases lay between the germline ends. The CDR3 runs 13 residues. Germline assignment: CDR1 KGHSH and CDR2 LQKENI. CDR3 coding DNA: TGTGCCAGCTCACTATCAGAATTGACTGAAGCTTTCTTT. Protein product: CASSLSELTEAFF.

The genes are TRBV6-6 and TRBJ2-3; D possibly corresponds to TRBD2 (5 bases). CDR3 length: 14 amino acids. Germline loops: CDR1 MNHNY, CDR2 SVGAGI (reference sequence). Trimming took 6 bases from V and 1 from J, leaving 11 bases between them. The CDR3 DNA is TGTGCCAGCAGCATACACGGGGGCACAGATACGCAGTATTTT. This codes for CASSIHGGTDTQYF.

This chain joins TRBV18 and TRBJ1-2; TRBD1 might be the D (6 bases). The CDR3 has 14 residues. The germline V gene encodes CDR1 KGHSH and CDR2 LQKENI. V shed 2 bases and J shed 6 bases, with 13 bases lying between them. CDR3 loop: CASSPGQFNDGYTF. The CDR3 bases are TGTGCCAGCTCACCAGGACAGTTTAATGATGGCTACACCTTC.

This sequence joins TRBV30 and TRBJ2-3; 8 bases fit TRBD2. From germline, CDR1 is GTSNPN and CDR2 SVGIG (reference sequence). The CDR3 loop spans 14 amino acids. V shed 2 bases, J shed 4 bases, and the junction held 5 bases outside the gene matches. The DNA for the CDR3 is TGTGCCTGGAGTAGCGGGAGAGGGGCAGATACGCAGTATTTT. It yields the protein CAWSSGRGADTQYF.

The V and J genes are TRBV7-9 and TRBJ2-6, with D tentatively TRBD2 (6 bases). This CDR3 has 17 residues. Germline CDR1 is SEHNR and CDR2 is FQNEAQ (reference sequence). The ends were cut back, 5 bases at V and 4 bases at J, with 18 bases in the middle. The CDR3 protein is CASSPRGASLGANVLTF. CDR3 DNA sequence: TGTGCCAGCAGCCCCCGCGGGGCCTCCCTGGGGGCCAACGTCCTGACTTTC.

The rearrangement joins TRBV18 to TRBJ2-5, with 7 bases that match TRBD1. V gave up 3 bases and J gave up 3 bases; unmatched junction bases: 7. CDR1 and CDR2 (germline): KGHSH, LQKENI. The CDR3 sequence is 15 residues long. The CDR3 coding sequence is TGTGCCAGCTCACCTAACATCGGGACAGAAGAGACCCAGTACTTC. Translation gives CASSPNIGTEETQYF.

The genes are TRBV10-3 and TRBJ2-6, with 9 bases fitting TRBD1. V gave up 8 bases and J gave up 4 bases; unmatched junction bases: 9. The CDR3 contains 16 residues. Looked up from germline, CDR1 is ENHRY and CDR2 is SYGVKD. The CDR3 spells CAIGGGQGSGANVLTF. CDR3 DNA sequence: TGTGCCATCGGGGGGGGACAGGGCTCCGGGGCCAACGTCCTGACTTTC.

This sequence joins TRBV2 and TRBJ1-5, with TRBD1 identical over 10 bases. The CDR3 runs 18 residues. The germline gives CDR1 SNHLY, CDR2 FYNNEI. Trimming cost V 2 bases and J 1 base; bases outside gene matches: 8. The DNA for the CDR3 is TGTGCCAGCAGTGAATCGTTCCGGACAGGGGGGAGCAATCAGCCCCAGCATTTT. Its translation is CASSESFRTGGSNQPQHF. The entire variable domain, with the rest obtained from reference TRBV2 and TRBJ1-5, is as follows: EPEVTQTPSHQVTQMGQEVILRCVPISNHLYFYWYRQILGQKVEFLVSFYNNEISEKSEIFDDQFSVERPDGSNFTLKIRSTKLEDSAMYFCASSESFRTGGSNQPQHFGDGTRLSIL.

The CDR3 bases are TGTGCCAGCAGCTTGAGGGGGATGCAGCCCCAGCATTTT. Translation: CASSLRGMQPQHF. This chain links TRBV5-8 with TRBJ1-5, with a tentative D call TRBD1 (6 bases). The germline V gene has CDR1 SGHTS and CDR2 YDEGEE. The V end was cut by 1 base, the J end by 7 bases, with 9 bases between. This CDR3 has 13 residues.

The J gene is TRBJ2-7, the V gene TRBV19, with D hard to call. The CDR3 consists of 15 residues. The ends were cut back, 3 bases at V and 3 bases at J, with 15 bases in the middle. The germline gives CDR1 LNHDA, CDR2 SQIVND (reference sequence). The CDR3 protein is CASSMEQQPYYEQYF. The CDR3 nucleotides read TGTGCCAGTAGTATGGAACAACAGCCCTACTACGAGCAGTACTTC.

CDR3 in amino acids: CASSLSDSQNTQYF. The CDR3 DNA reads as TGTGCCAGCAGCTTATCGGACAGTCAAAATACGCAGTATTTT. V gene TRBV7-2 combines with J gene TRBJ2-3, with a tentative D call TRBD1 (6 bases). CDR1 is SGHTA, CDR2 FQGNSA, per germline. Trimming shortened V by 2 bases and J by 7 bases, and 13 bases separated the two germline ends. The CDR3 spans 14 residues.

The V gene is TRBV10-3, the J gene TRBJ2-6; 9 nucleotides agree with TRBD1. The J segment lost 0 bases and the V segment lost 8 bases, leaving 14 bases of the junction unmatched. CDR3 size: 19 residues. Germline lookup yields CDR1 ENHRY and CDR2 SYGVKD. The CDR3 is CAILISKRDRDSGANVLTF. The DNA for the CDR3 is TGTGCCATCCTAATCAGTAAGCGGGACAGGGACTCTGGGGCCAACGTCCTGACTTTC.

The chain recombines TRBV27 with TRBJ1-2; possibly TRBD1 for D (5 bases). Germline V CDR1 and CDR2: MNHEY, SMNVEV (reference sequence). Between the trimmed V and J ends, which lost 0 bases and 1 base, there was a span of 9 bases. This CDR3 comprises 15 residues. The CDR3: CASSLSQGGNYGYTF. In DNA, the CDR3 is TGTGCCAGCAGTTTATCGCAGGGTGGTAACTATGGCTACACCTTC.

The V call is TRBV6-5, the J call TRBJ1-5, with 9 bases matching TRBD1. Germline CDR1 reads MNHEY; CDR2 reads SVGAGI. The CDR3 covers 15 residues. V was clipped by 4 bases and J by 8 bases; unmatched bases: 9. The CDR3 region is CASSSRDREGKPQHF. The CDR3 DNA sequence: TGTGCCAGCAGTTCCCGGGACAGGGAGGGAAAGCCCCAGCATTTT.

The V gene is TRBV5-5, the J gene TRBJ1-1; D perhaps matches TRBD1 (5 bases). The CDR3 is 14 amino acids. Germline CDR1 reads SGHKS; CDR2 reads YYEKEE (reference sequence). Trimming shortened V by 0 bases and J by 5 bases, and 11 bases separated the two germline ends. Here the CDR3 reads CASSLERKGTEAFF. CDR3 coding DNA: TGTGCCAGCAGCTTGGAAAGGAAGGGGACTGAAGCTTTCTTT.

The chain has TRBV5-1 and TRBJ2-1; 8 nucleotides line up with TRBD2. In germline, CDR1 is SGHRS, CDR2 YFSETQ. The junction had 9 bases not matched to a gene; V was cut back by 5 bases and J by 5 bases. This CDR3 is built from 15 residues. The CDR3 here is CASRASGSGDNEQFF. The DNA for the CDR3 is TGCGCCAGCAGGGCTAGCGGGTCCGGGGACAATGAGCAGTTCTTC.

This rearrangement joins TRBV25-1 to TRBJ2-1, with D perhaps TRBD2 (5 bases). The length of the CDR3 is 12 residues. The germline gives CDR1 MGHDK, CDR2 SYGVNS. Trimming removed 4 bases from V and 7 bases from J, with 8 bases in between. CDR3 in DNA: TGTGCCAGCAGTGTTAGCGAGAATGAGCAGTTCTTC. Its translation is CASSVSENEQFF. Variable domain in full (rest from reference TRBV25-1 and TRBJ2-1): EADIYQTPRYLVIGTGKKITLECSQTMGHDKMYWYQQDPGMELHLIHYSYGVNSTEKGDLSSESTVSRIRTEHFPLTLESARPSHTSQYLCASSVSENEQFFGPGTRLTVL.